The 2 T cell receptor beta chains below all came from one sample that was sequenced in a study of CD8+CD57+ T cells in acquired aplastic anemia. Genomic DNA, the template, was used for profiling of the TCR beta VDJ and CDR3. TCRdb used MiXCR to reprocess the reads, holding one entry per CDR3 protein. The sample lists about 120,000 distinct CDR3 sequences, 55% to 60% seen once, with roughly 30% in the top ten. Sequenced patients had shown CD8+CD57+ cell expansion by flow cytometry. The source material was sorted CD4+, CD8+, or CD8+CD57+ T cells (not recorded which) from PBMCs. Source of these receptors: a human donor with aplastic anemia.

This clonotype has a count of ten or more. The chain combines TRBV5-1 with TRBJ1-1; maybe TRBD1 (5 bases). V gave up 5 bases and J gave up 4 bases, with 6 bases separating them. From germline, CDR1 is SGHRS and CDR2 YFSETQ. The length of the CDR3 is 11 residues. CDR3 nucleotide sequence: TGCGCCAGCAGAGGGGCCACTGAAGCTTTCTTT. It yields the protein CASRGATEAFF.

This clonotype was detected only a few times. This chain connects TRBV10-3 to TRBJ1-4; tentatively, D is TRBD1 (5 bases). CDR3 size: 11 residues. V was shortened by 10 bases and J by 8 bases, with 11 bases between the two germline ends. Germline loops: CDR1 ENHRY, CDR2 SYGVKD. CDR3 bases: TGTGCCACCTGGGAGGGGGAAAAACTGTTTTTT. It is translated as CATWEGEKLFF.